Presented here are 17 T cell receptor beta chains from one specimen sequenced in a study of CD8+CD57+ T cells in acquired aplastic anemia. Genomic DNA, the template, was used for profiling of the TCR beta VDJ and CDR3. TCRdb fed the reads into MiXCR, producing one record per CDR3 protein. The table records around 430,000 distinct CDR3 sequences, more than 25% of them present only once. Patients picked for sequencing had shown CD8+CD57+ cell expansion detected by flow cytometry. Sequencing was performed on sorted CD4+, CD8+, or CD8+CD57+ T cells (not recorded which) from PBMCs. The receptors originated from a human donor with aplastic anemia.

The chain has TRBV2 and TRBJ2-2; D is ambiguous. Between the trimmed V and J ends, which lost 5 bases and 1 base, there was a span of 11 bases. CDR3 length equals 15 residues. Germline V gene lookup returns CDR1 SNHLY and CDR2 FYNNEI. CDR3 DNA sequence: TGTGCCAGCAGTACCGCAGGAATGAACACCGGGGAGCTGTTTTTT. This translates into CASSTAGMNTGELFF.

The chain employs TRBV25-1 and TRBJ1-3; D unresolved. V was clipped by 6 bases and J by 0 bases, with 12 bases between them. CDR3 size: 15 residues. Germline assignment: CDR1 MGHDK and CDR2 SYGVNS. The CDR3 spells CASRQHGSSGNTIYF. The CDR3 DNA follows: TGTGCCAGCAGGCAACACGGAAGCTCTGGAAACACCATATATTTT.

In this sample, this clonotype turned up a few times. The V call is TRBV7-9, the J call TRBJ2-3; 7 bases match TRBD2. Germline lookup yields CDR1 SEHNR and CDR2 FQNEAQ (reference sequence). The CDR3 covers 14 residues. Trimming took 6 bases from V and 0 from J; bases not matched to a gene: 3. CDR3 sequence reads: CASRGTTSTDTQYF. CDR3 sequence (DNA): TGTGCCAGCAGGGGGACTACTAGCACAGATACGCAGTATTTT.

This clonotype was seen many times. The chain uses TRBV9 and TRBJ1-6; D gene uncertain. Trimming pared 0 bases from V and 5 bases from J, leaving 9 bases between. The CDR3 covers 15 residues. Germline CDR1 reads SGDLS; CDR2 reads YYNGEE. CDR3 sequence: CASSVGTRDNSPLHF. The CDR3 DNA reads TGTGCCAGCAGCGTAGGGACGAGAGATAATTCACCCCTCCACTTT.

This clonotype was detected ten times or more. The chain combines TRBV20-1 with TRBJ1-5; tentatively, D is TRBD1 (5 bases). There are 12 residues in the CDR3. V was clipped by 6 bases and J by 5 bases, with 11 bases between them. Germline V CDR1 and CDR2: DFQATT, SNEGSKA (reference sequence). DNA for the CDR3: TGCAGTGCGCCCGGACAAGATCAGCCCCAGCATTTT. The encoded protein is CSAPGQDQPQHF.

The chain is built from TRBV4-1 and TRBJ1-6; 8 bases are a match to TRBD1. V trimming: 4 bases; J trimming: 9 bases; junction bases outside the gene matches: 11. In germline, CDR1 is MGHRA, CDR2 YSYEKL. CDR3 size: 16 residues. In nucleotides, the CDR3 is TGCGCCAGCAGCCCATCAGCTTCGGACAGGGCTTCACCCCTCCACTTT. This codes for CASSPSASDRASPLHF.

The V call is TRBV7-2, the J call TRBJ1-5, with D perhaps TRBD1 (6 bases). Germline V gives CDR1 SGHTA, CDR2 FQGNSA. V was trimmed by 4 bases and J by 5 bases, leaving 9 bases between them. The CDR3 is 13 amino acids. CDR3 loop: CASSSTGHQPQHF. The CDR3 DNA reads TGTGCCAGCAGCTCGACAGGACATCAGCCCCAGCATTTT.

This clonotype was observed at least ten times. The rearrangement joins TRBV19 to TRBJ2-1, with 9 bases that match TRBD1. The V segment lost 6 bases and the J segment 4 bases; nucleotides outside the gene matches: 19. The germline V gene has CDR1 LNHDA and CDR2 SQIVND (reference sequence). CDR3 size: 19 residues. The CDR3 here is CASSLGQGRGYGRYNEQFF. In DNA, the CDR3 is TGTGCCAGTAGCCTGGGACAGGGCAGGGGATACGGACGGTACAATGAGCAGTTCTTC. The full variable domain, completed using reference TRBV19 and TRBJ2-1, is DGGITQSPKYLFRKEGQNVTLSCEQNLNHDAMYWYRQDPGQGLRLIYYSQIVNDFQKGDIAEGYSVSREKKESFPLTVTSAQKNPTAFYLCASSLGQGRGYGRYNEQFFGPGTRLTVL.

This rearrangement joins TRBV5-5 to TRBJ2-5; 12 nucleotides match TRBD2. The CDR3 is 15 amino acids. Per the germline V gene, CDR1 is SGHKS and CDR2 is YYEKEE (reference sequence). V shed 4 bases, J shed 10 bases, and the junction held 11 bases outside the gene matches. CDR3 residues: CASSPTTGLAGSQYF. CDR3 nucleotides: TGTGCCAGCAGCCCAACTACTGGACTAGCGGGGAGCCAGTACTTC.

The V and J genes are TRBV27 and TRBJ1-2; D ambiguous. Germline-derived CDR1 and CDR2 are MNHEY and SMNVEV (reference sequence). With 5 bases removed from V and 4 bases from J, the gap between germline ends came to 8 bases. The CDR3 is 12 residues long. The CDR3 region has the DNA TGTGCCAGCAGTGTCAAAGGCTATGGCTACACCTTC. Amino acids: CASSVKGYGYTF.

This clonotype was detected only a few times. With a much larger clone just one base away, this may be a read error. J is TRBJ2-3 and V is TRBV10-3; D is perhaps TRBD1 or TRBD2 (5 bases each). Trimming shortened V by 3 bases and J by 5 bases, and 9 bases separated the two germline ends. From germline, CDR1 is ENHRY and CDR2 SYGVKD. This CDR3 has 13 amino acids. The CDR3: CAISDRDGDTQYF. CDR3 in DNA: TGTGCCATCAGTGATCGGGACGGAGATACGCAGTATTTT.

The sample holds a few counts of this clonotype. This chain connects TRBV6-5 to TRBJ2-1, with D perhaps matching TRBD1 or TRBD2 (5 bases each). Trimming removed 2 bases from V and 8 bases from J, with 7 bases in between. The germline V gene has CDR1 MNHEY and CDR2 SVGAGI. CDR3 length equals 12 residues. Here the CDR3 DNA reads TGTGCCAGCAGTTACCTGGGGGATGAGCAGTTCTTC. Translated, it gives CASSYLGDEQFF.

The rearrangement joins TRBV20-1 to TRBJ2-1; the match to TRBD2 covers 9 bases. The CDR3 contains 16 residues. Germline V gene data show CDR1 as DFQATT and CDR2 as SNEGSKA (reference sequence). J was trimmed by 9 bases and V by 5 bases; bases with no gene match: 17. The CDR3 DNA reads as TGCAGTGCTTCGATGACAGGAGTAGCGGGAGAGGGTGAGCAGTTCTTC. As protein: CSASMTGVAGEGEQFF.

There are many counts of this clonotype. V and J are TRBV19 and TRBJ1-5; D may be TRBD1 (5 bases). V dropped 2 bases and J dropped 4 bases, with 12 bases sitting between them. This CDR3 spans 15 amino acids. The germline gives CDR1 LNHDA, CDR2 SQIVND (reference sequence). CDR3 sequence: CASSILGEGNQPQHF. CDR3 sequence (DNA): TGTGCCAGTAGTATATTAGGGGAGGGAAATCAGCCCCAGCATTTT.

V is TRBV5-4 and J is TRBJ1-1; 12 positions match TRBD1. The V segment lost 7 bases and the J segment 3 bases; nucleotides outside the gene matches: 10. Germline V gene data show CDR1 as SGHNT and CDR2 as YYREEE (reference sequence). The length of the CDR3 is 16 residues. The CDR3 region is CASGRDRGQFDTEAFF. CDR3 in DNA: TGTGCCAGCGGTCGGGACAGGGGGCAGTTTGACACTGAAGCTTTCTTT.

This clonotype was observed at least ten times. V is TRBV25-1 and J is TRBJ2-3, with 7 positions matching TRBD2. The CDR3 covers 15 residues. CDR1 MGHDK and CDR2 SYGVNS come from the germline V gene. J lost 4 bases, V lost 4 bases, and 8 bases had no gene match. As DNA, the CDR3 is TGTGCCAGCAGTGTATCCTCAGGGAGGGCAGATACGCAGTATTTT. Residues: CASSVSSGRADTQYF.

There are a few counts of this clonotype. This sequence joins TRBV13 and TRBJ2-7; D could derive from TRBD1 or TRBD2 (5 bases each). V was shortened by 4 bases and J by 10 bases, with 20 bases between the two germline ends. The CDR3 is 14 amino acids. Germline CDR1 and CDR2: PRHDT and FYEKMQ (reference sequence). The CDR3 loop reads CASSYGTVPPRQYF. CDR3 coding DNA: TGTGCCAGCAGCTATGGGACGGTCCCCCCCCGTCAGTACTTC.